The clone carrying this T cell receptor beta chain was seen only a few times. Its antigen is unidentified. Amplified TCR beta CDR3 regions derived from RNA transcripts. Primed by the HTBI set, a first-round RT-PCR was run on the TCR CDR3. TCRdb recomputed calls from the multiplex PCR reads with MiXCR, one row per CDR3 protein. The repertoire consists of approximately 360,000 distinct CDR3 sequences, with roughly 14% occurring once and the leading ten covering about 30%. The entry originates in a study of T cells in Graves' hyperthyroidism and ophthalmopathy. Study details: Before any treatment, at initial diagnosis, peripheral blood was collected.

General observations from the study: Blood also contained most expanded thyroid clonotypes above 0.001.

V was trimmed by 0 bases and J by 4 bases, leaving 15 bases between them. CDR3 length equals 17 residues. The germline gives CDR1 MGHRA, CDR2 YSYEKL. This sequence joins TRBV4-1 and TRBJ2-2; D might be TRBD2 (6 bases). This TCR was recovered from a young woman with Graves' hyperthyroidism that later progressed to Graves' ophthalmopathy. Sequencing was carried out using blood. This CDR3 is CASSQDRGVIFTGELFF. CDR3 nucleotide sequence: TGCGCCAGCAGCCAAGACCGCGGGGTGATATTCACCGGGGAGCTGTTTTTT.